This T cell receptor beta chain was sequenced for a study of T cell changes during pregnancy in multiple sclerosis. The CDR3 runs 15 residues. Trimming took 5 bases from V and 4 from J; bases not matched to a gene: 9. Germline assignment: CDR1 PRHDT and CDR2 FYEKMQ (reference sequence). Using immunoSEQ multiplex PCR, the repertoire was profiled, and TCRdb retains in-frame clones only, with some absent. The sample records about 29,000 clones, 75% to 95% being singletons. The material sequenced was CD8+ T cells from peripheral blood mononuclear cells, taken before pregnancy. The chain joins TRBV13 to TRBJ2-3; TRBD1 aligns across 7 bases. The origin of this receptor is a female donor with multiple sclerosis, enrolled in a pregnancy study. In nucleotides, the CDR3 is TGTGCCAGCAGCGCTCAGGGGGTTAAGGCAGATACGCAGTATTTT. Protein product: CASSAQGVKADTQYF.